This T cell receptor beta chain stems from a study of PD-1 blockade in mismatch repair-deficient tumors. Study results and caveats: Tumor-resident clones, often undetectable pretreatment in blood, expanded then contracted after pembrolizumab.

Concerning this clone itself: The antigen remains undetermined.

From germline, CDR1 is MDHEN and CDR2 SYDVKM. J lost 9 bases, V lost 5 bases, and 7 bases had no gene match. The CDR3 consists of 12 residues. Generated by immunoSEQ multiplex PCR, the TCRdb table keeps only in-frame clones and is missing some. The profile shows approximately 130,000 clones, about 88% of them singletons. Mismatch repair deficiency was confirmed in all patients, by PCR or immunohistochemistry. This TCR was sampled from an adult with mismatch repair-deficient cancer. This specimen was peripheral blood, taken 44 weeks after starting pembrolizumab. The rearrangement joins TRBV28 to TRBJ2-7; 7 bases fit TRBD2. The CDR3 bases are TGTGCCAGCAGTCTTTCCCCGGGAGGGCAGTACTTC. Amino acids: CASSLSPGGQYF.